This TCR beta chain was sequenced during a study of cytomegalovirus exposure and HLA in healthy donors (dated by TCRdb to the late 2010s). Describing the broader study: An earlier analysis of under 600 of the donors reported approximately 270 Gb of sequence data and 117 million unique TCR beta sequences from 150 million to 200 million T cells. Every repertoire in the discovery cohort had been generated on one and the same sequencing platform. Among about 390 genotyped donors of the cohort, an average of around 240,000 unique TCR beta nucleotide sequences were sequenced per donor, roughly 20% of them non-productive. Approximately 300 gigabases of sequencing data and 70 million to 95 million unique TCR sequences made up an early release that covered 500 to 650 HLA-typed donors. Of the approximately 370 genotyped donors, more than 75% were placed in the genetic ancestry cluster associated with self-reported Caucasian donors. Rather than using new phenotypic data, the later analysis identified candidate immune exposures from TCR beta sequences and from how often those sequences occurred across donors. The study used immunosequencing to profile the T cell repertoires of about 670 subjects and linked those repertoires to cytomegalovirus serostatus. The number of typed donors differed by locus: about 629-630 for A, B, C, DRB1 and DQB1; 522 for DQA1; about 600 for DPA1; and roughly 470 for DPB1. Four to six DR-DQ haplotypes were handled as single units for association and clustering, since linkage in the cohort was strong. High-throughput TCR immunosequencing, statistical association of individual TCRs with disease status, and machine learning were combined to predict cytomegalovirus infection status. An earlier analysis of approximately 640 of the donors applied high-throughput TCR beta sequencing to assess whether each TCR beta V gene segment acted as functional or pseudogenic. A separate validation cohort of more than 100 different subjects was used in addition to the 666-subject first cohort. In a later genetic analysis, genome-wide SNP genotypes for about three fifths of the roughly 670 donors were used, and that subset was treated as a discovery cohort. Class I and class II HLA loci were covered by the typing at four-digit resolution. A later analysis re-examined previously published TCR beta repertoires from roughly 720 donors and added high-resolution HLA genotyping to investigate patterns of TCR occurrence. Donor age, sex, ethnicity and CMV serostatus were compiled together with the repertoire data. The study was designed to test whether signatures of past pathogen exposure could be identified by cataloging public T cell receptors.

V lost 6 bases and J lost 0 bases; the stretch between them is 18 bases long. Taken from cysteine to phenylalanine, the CDR3 has 16 residues. Just the 48-base CDR3 DNA is kept, in frame starting at base 1. The cohort consisted of 666 healthy bone marrow donors. Cohort members were all nominally healthy when sampled, although unrecorded immune exposures were likely present. The donor tested CMV seropositive and was one of the 289 seropositive cohort members. A peripheral blood sample was provided by each donor, and peripheral blood mononuclear cells were used for TCR beta sequencing. The Qiagen DNeasy Blood Extraction Kit was used to extract genomic DNA from the blood cell samples. This clone was detected once. No cognate antigen has been identified for it. The sample holds no much larger clone one base away, and base qualities are not on file. Overall study outcomes, separate from this receptor: When HLA alleles, especially DR and DQ, strongly co-occurred, attributing TCR associations to individual alleles was difficult. In a later genetic analysis, fewer N-insertions in productive TCRs were reported among donors in an Asian-associated ancestry cluster than the roughly 640-donor mean. Only TCR beta chains were sequenced in this cohort, and the absence of alpha or paired-chain data limited detectable features. The classifier was reported to diagnose cytomegalovirus status with high specificity and sensitivity in both the original cohort and the validation cohort. Most TCR sequences were observed very rarely across donors, whereas some public TCRs were present in many individuals. A total of roughly 160 TCR beta chains were listed by the study as associated with cytomegalovirus. For the cohort, immune exposure information was limited to CMV serostatus. The authors suggested that the approach could potentially be generalized to other disease states and immunological phenotypes. Because HLA typing was missing for some donors at each locus, association tests included only the typed subset. Broadly in line with IMGT annotations, most TCR beta V segments showed up in productive rearrangements about 87% or about 30% of the time in an earlier analysis of several hundred of the donors. A later analysis found that most CMV-associated TCR beta chains appeared HLA-restricted, with HLA associations seemingly driven largely by CMV exposure. Because counts were too low, about 17 rarely observed V segments, including chromosome 9 orphons, were excluded from the earlier analysis of about 500 of the donors. Linkage disequilibrium might explain the correlated functional status among segregating V segments, but an unknown experimental factor could not be excluded. Compared with equally common non-associated chains, HLA-associated TCR beta chains in a later analysis were more clonally expanded and had lower generation probabilities. Three of the identified cytomegalovirus-associated TCR beta chains were confirmed in vitro to be specific for cytomegalovirus antigens. Roughly uniform sequencing depth across donors was assumed in presence/absence analyses, although this assumption may not hold. The 87-base-pair reads could not distinguish some IMGT-functional V segments, including TRBV6-2 and TRBV6-3, so those segments were excluded. In a later analysis, TCR association rates were found to vary across HLA loci, with the most associated TCRs seen for DRB1 alleles and the fewest for HLA-C alleles. A cluster of highly shared sequence variants was judged likely to represent a technical artifact of the sequencing pipeline. A later analysis associated roughly 17,000 TCR beta sequences with specific HLA alleles at a false discovery rate of 0.05. A further reported finding was that TCR beta sequences accurately predicted the HLA-A and HLA-B alleles for most subjects in the first cohort. An association between a missense DCLRE1C variant and V-gene and J-gene trimming of TCR beta chains was found in a later genetic analysis and replicated in an independent cohort. A later analysis reported that several top co-occurrence clusters appeared linked to parvovirus B19, influenza, CMV and Epstein-Barr virus.

The library was prepared using the immunoSEQ multiplex PCR assay. For the multiplex PCR, a mixture combining 60 forward primers for TCR Vbeta segments and 13 reverse primers for TCR Jbeta segments was used. The CDR3 region of rearranged TCR beta genes was amplified from genomic DNA with a multiplex PCR assay. On the Illumina HiSeq System, the amplified TCR beta libraries were sequenced as 87-base-pair reads. The source study handled its data this way. In a later analysis, 77 million or so unique TCR beta chains were counted across the 650 to 700 repertoires, and about 10 million of these chains were shared by at least two donors. Raw reads were error-corrected and collapsed into unique sequences with a nearest-neighbor algorithm that merged closely related sequences to remove PCR and sequencing errors. CDR3 sequences were aligned to IMGT reference sequences to assign V, D and J gene segments. Each retained sequence needed at least a six-nucleotide match to both a V gene segment and a J gene segment. Rearrangements were called productive when the CDR3 lacked stop codons and stayed in frame with V and J; all others were non-productive. Following IMGT convention, CDR3 was defined as the stretch from the second conserved V-encoded cysteine up to the conserved J-encoded phenylalanine. The earlier analysis of about 610 of the donors excluded sequences that lacked an unambiguous match to a single V gene segment. An earlier analysis of several hundred of the donors called V segments functional above 56.7% productive rearrangements and segregating when the between-donor standard deviation exceeded 5%. A statistical classification framework was developed to diagnose cytomegalovirus status using the catalog of TCR beta chain sequences. V and J gene assignment, in a later analysis, came from comparing TCR nucleotide sequences with IMGT/GENE-DB human TR gene sequences. A later analysis assigned CDR3 sequences and most-parsimonious VDJ recombination scenarios with the TCRdist pipeline. In a later analysis, every TCR beta chain was defined by the combination of its CDR3 amino acid sequence and its V-gene family, and reads without a unique V-gene family were dropped. To address suspected cross-contamination and a sequencing artifact, a later analysis removed over 500 highly shared, low-generation-probability nucleotide sequences. In a later analysis, a clonal expansion index was calculated for each public chain from normalized within-repertoire ranks of inferred template counts. In a later analysis, generation probabilities were computed using a VDJ recombination model fitted to out-of-frame rearrangements, and the results were checked against IGoR. In a later analysis, TCR-TCR, TCR-HLA and TCR-CMV co-occurrence was scored with hypergeometric tests, and a repertoire-size bias correction was applied to TCR pairs. A later analysis estimated false discovery rates by permuting HLA or CMV assignments 20 times. A later analysis grouped co-occurring TCRs with DBSCAN, adding TCRdist sequence similarity when clustering within HLA-allele-positive subsets. Repertoires with fewer than 30,000 or more than 120,000 public chains, plus five repertoires with anomalous nucleotide sharing, were excluded from co-occurrence clustering. As stored in TCRdb, this immuneACCESS dataset retains in-frame rearrangements with V and J assigned. A fraction of the clones does not appear; measured against another copy, unresolved V genes explain less than half of the discrepancy, and the remainder lacks a known reason. For V, J and clone size, that table is used; D and trimming come from the DNA. This sample holds some 200,000 clones; around 80% were observed only once. The top ten hold 6.3% of the sample.

The chain uses TRBV23-1 and TRBJ2-7, with the D gene not clear enough to name. TRBV23-1 is an ORF, and what it does is uncertain. This clonotype was sampled from a man aged 40-50 years in good health and CMV-seropositive. The sequenced sample was PBMCs. The nucleotides are TGCGCCAGCAGCACCCGTGCGGTCCCCCCCTCCTACGAGCAGTACTTC. This encodes CASSTRAVPPSYEQYF.